This T cell receptor beta chain derives from a study of cytomegalovirus exposure and HLA in healthy donors. Broader study findings: The authors later found most CMV-associated TCR beta chains appeared HLA-restricted. After further analysis at a later stage, around 17,000 TCR beta sequences were associated with HLA alleles at 0.05 false discovery rate.

V dropped 7 bases and J dropped 3; count of bases not matched to a gene: 5. Germline V CDR1 and CDR2: MNHEY, SMNVEV (reference sequence). This CDR3 has 15 residues. PCR amplification relied on 60 Vbeta primers (plus 13 Jbeta primers). Clones were sequenced by immunoSEQ multiplex PCR, and TCRdb holds only the in-frame ones, with some missing. The sample has about 240,000 clones, around 81% seen once. Of note for this clone: Its matching antigen is unknown.

Sequenced input: PBMCs. The chain uses TRBV27 and TRBJ2-1; 11 bases are shared with TRBD2. The sequence was collected from a woman in her sixties or seventies in good health and CMV-seropositive. CDR3 residues: CASTSGTSGYNEQFF. In DNA form, the CDR3 reads TGTGCCAGCACCTCCGGGACTAGCGGCTACAATGAGCAGTTCTTC.